The rows below give T cell receptor beta chains drawn from one sample of a study of neurological immune-mediated disorders. TCRdb re-called the 5' RACE reads with MiXCR, one entry per CDR3 protein. The table shows around 70,000 distinct CDR3 sequences, with more than 3% occurring only once. The specimen sequenced was PBMCs. The receptors here all came from a woman between 45 and 65 years old with multiple sclerosis. Both conserved end residues are part of each CDR3. A D gene is named only where the DNA matches it firmly. Size values are once, few and many counts, or a class for expanded clones, and some rows have none.

CDR3aa: CAIRTSSGSFTDTQYF; CDR3nt: TGTGCCATCAGAACCTCTAGCGGGAGCTTCACTGATACGCAGTATTTT; j_gene: TRBJ2-3; v_gene: TRBV10-3; abundance: many; d_gene: TRBD2
CDR3aa: CSVVPRQGYSHQETQYF; CDR3nt: TGCAGCGTTGTCCCCAGGCAGGGATATTCCCACCAAGAGACCCAGTACTTC; j_gene: TRBJ2-5; v_gene: TRBV29-1; abundance: many; d_gene: -
CDR3aa: CSASRKAGGSNEQFF; CDR3nt: TGCAGTGCTAGTCGCAAAGCGGGAGGTTCCAATGAGCAGTTCTTC; j_gene: TRBJ2-1; v_gene: TRBV20-1; abundance: many; d_gene: TRBD2
CDR3aa: CASSSGGRTGELFF; CDR3nt: TGTGCCAGCAGCTCGGGGGGGCGGACCGGGGAGCTGTTTTTT; j_gene: TRBJ2-2; v_gene: TRBV5-4; abundance: many; d_gene: TRBD2
CDR3aa: CASSPGRSSYEQYF; CDR3nt: TGTGCCAGCAGCCCGGGACGGAGCTCCTACGAGCAGTACTTC; j_gene: TRBJ2-7; v_gene: TRBV7-9; abundance: many; d_gene: -
CDR3aa: CASTNTRAGARLGSPLNF; CDR3nt: TGTGCCAGCACCAATACCCGTGCGGGGGCCAGGCTTGGTTCACCCCTCAACTTT; j_gene: TRBJ1-6; v_gene: TRBV28; abundance: -; d_gene: -
CDR3aa: CSAYFRGNTEAFF; CDR3nt: TGCAGTGCCTACTTCCGGGGGAACACTGAAGCTTTCTTT; j_gene: TRBJ1-1; v_gene: TRBV20-1; abundance: many; d_gene: -
CDR3aa: CASRPRTSGRNEQFF; CDR3nt: TGTGCCAGCAGGCCTCGGACTAGCGGGCGTAATGAGCAGTTCTTC; j_gene: TRBJ2-1; v_gene: TRBV11-3; abundance: many; d_gene: TRBD2
CDR3aa: CASSHNREQFF; CDR3nt: TGTGCCAGCAGTCACAACAGGGAGCAGTTCTTC; j_gene: TRBJ2-1; v_gene: TRBV27; abundance: many; d_gene: -
CDR3aa: CASSWDNYGYTF; CDR3nt: TGCGCCAGCAGCTGGGACAACTATGGCTACACCTTC; j_gene: TRBJ1-2; v_gene: TRBV5-1; abundance: many; d_gene: -
CDR3aa: CSARVGGQRGVYTF; CDR3nt: TGCAGTGCTAGAGTCGGAGGACAGAGAGGAGTCTACACCTTC; j_gene: TRBJ1-2; v_gene: TRBV20-1; abundance: many; d_gene: -
CDR3aa: CSARREFNSPLHF; CDR3nt: TGCAGCGCCCGCCGGGAGTTCAATTCACCCCTCCACTTT; j_gene: TRBJ1-6; v_gene: TRBV29-1; abundance: many; d_gene: -
CDR3aa: CSATTGGSGANVLTF; CDR3nt: TGCAGCGCCACCACAGGGGGCTCTGGGGCCAACGTCCTGACTTTC; j_gene: TRBJ2-6; v_gene: TRBV29-1; abundance: many; d_gene: TRBD1
CDR3aa: CASSYSAGGVYEQYF; CDR3nt: TGTGCCAGCAGTTACTCGGCGGGAGGTGTCTACGAGCAGTACTTC; j_gene: TRBJ2-7; v_gene: TRBV6-2/TRBV6-3; abundance: many; d_gene: TRBD2
CDR3aa: CASSQVAAVSGNTIYF; CDR3nt: TGTGCCAGCAGCCAAGTCGCGGCCGTCTCTGGAAACACCATATATTTT; j_gene: TRBJ1-3; v_gene: TRBV3-1; abundance: medium-sized; d_gene: -
CDR3aa: CASSPRRVAGTNEKLFF; CDR3nt: TGCGCCAGCAGCCCACGTCGGGTGGCAGGTACGAATGAAAAACTGTTTTTT; j_gene: TRBJ1-4; v_gene: TRBV4-1; abundance: many; d_gene: -
CDR3aa: CSANPAGTGNEKLFF; CDR3nt: TGCAGTGCTAACCCCGCCGGGACAGGGAATGAAAAACTGTTTTTT; j_gene: TRBJ1-4; v_gene: TRBV20-1; abundance: few; d_gene: TRBD1
CDR3aa: CASSPSPGVNSYEQYF; CDR3nt: TGTGCCAGCAGCCCTTCCCCTGGAGTGAACTCCTACGAGCAGTACTTC; j_gene: TRBJ2-7; v_gene: TRBV9; abundance: many; d_gene: -
CDR3aa: CASKVPRGSEETQYF; CDR3nt: TGCGCCAGCAAGGTTCCTCGGGGTTCAGAAGAGACCCAGTACTTC; j_gene: TRBJ2-5; v_gene: TRBV5-1; abundance: many; d_gene: -
CDR3aa: CASSAGDTQYF; CDR3nt: TGTGCCAGCAGCGCGGGGGATACGCAGTATTTT; j_gene: TRBJ2-3; v_gene: TRBV7-2; abundance: -; d_gene: -
CDR3aa: CASSQTGRAEQFF; CDR3nt: TGTGCCAGCAGCCAGACAGGGCGGGCTGAGCAGTTCTTC; j_gene: TRBJ2-1; v_gene: TRBV7-3; abundance: many; d_gene: TRBD1
CDR3aa: CASSPTLPRAFF; CDR3nt: TGTGCCAGCAGTCCGACCCTACCGCGGGCTTTCTTT; j_gene: TRBJ1-1; v_gene: TRBV12-3/TRBV12-4; abundance: many; d_gene: -
CDR3aa: CASSLSKAGFTEAFF; CDR3nt: TGTGCCAGCAGCTTAAGTAAGGCAGGGTTCACTGAAGCTTTCTTT; j_gene: TRBJ1-1; v_gene: TRBV7-9; abundance: many; d_gene: -
CDR3aa: CASSLIVRSDTQYF; CDR3nt: TGTGCCAGCAGCTTAATTGTGAGGTCAGATACGCAGTATTTT; j_gene: TRBJ2-3; v_gene: TRBV7-2; abundance: many; d_gene: -
CDR3aa: CASSLGSGTGDTEAFF; CDR3nt: TGTGCCAGCAGCTTAGGGAGCGGGACAGGGGACACTGAAGCTTTCTTT; j_gene: TRBJ1-1; v_gene: TRBV7-9; abundance: many; d_gene: TRBD1
CDR3aa: CAIRQLTNTGELFF; CDR3nt: TGTGCCATCAGGCAACTAACGAACACCGGGGAGCTGTTTTTT; j_gene: TRBJ2-2; v_gene: TRBV10-3; abundance: many; d_gene: -
CDR3aa: CAISEARQGPYQPQHF; CDR3nt: TGTGCCATCAGTGAGGCAAGACAGGGACCCTATCAGCCCCAGCATTTT; j_gene: TRBJ1-5; v_gene: TRBV10-3; abundance: many; d_gene: TRBD1
CDR3aa: CASSPGQETQYF; CDR3nt: TGTGCCAGCAGCCCAGGCCAGGAGACCCAGTACTTC; j_gene: TRBJ2-5; v_gene: TRBV7-2; abundance: many; d_gene: -
CDR3aa: CSGQEAEETQYF; CDR3nt: TGCAGTGGACAGGAGGCAGAAGAGACCCAGTACTTC; j_gene: TRBJ2-5; v_gene: TRBV29-1; abundance: many; d_gene: TRBD1
CDR3aa: CASSPVGGNSPLHF; CDR3nt: TGCGCCAGCAGCCCAGTCGGGGGGAATTCACCCCTCCACTTT; j_gene: TRBJ1-6; v_gene: TRBV4-3; abundance: many; d_gene: -
CDR3aa: CASSYGHTEAFF; CDR3nt: TGTGCCAGCAGTTACGGACACACTGAAGCTTTCTTT; j_gene: TRBJ1-1; v_gene: TRBV6-2/TRBV6-3; abundance: many; d_gene: -
CDR3aa: CASSRHRNTGELFF; CDR3nt: TGTGCCAGCAGCCGTCACAGGAACACCGGGGAGCTGTTTTTT; j_gene: TRBJ2-2; v_gene: TRBV6-5; abundance: many; d_gene: -
CDR3aa: CASSQGYRGVNEQFF; CDR3nt: TGCGCCAGCAGCCAAGGGTACAGGGGTGTCAATGAGCAGTTCTTC; j_gene: TRBJ2-1; v_gene: TRBV4-3; abundance: many; d_gene: TRBD1
CDR3aa: CASSRRLIWDRVNTGELFF; CDR3nt: TGCGCCAGCAGCCGCCGCCTAATTTGGGACAGGGTGAACACCGGGGAGCTGTTTTTT; j_gene: TRBJ2-2; v_gene: TRBV4-3; abundance: many; d_gene: TRBD1
CDR3aa: CASSPPPTSDTQYF; CDR3nt: TGTGCCAGCAGCCCTCCACCCACTTCAGATACGCAGTATTTT; j_gene: TRBJ2-3; v_gene: TRBV5-6; abundance: many; d_gene: -
CDR3aa: CASSYRGGTEAFF; CDR3nt: TGTGCCAGCAGCTACAGGGGCGGCACTGAAGCTTTCTTT; j_gene: TRBJ1-1; v_gene: TRBV7-2; abundance: many; d_gene: TRBD1
CDR3aa: CASSWGVGVTLGLNTEAFF; CDR3nt: TGTGCCAGCAGTTGGGGTGTTGGGGTGACGTTGGGACTGAACACTGAAGCTTTCTTT; j_gene: TRBJ1-1; v_gene: TRBV11-3; abundance: many; d_gene: -
CDR3aa: CASSGQPNQPQHF; CDR3nt: TGTGCCAGCTCCGGACAGCCCAATCAGCCCCAGCATTTT; j_gene: TRBJ1-5; v_gene: TRBV2; abundance: many; d_gene: -
CDR3aa: CASSFLDRFSSRGNTEAFF; CDR3nt: TGTGCCAGCAGCTTCCTTGACAGGTTTAGCTCCCGCGGAAACACTGAAGCTTTCTTT; j_gene: TRBJ1-1; v_gene: TRBV7-8; abundance: many; d_gene: -
CDR3aa: CSARPDSDNSPLHF; CDR3nt: TGCAGTGCTAGACCCGATTCGGATAATTCACCCCTCCACTTT; j_gene: TRBJ1-6; v_gene: TRBV20-1; abundance: many; d_gene: -
CDR3aa: CASSSQTTGRGHGYTF; CDR3nt: TGTGCCAGCAGCTCGCAAACGACGGGCAGGGGGCATGGCTACACCTTC; j_gene: TRBJ1-2; v_gene: TRBV7-9; abundance: many; d_gene: TRBD1
CDR3aa: CSASGDRETQPQHF; CDR3nt: TGCAGTGCTAGTGGGGACAGGGAGACTCAGCCCCAGCATTTT; j_gene: TRBJ1-5; v_gene: TRBV20-1; abundance: many; d_gene: TRBD1
CDR3aa: CASSREGGANTGELFF; CDR3nt: TGTGCCAGCAGTCGAGAGGGAGGGGCGAACACCGGGGAGCTGTTTTTT; j_gene: TRBJ2-2; v_gene: TRBV2; abundance: many; d_gene: TRBD2
CDR3aa: CSARGLASHEQYF; CDR3nt: TGCAGTGCTAGAGGACTAGCGAGCCACGAGCAGTACTTC; j_gene: TRBJ2-7; v_gene: TRBV20-1; abundance: many; d_gene: TRBD2
CDR3aa: CASGVTMVNEQFF; CDR3nt: TGTGCCAGCGGGGTGACTATGGTGAATGAGCAGTTCTTC; j_gene: TRBJ2-1; v_gene: TRBV28; abundance: many; d_gene: -
CDR3aa: CASIFQGGTEAFF; CDR3nt: TGTGCCAGCATTTTCCAGGGGGGGACTGAAGCTTTCTTT; j_gene: TRBJ1-1; v_gene: TRBV2; abundance: many; d_gene: TRBD1
CDR3aa: CASSPQNTEAFF; CDR3nt: TGTGCCAGCAGCCCCCAGAACACTGAAGCTTTCTTT; j_gene: TRBJ1-1; v_gene: TRBV3-1; abundance: many; d_gene: -
CDR3aa: CASKRAGYMNTEAFF; CDR3nt: TGTGCCAGCAAAAGGGCAGGATACATGAACACTGAAGCTTTCTTT; j_gene: TRBJ1-1; v_gene: TRBV6-6; abundance: many; d_gene: -
CDR3aa: CASSPRGSGDYNEQFF; CDR3nt: TGTGCCAGCAGCCCTCGGGGTAGCGGGGATTACAATGAGCAGTTCTTC; j_gene: TRBJ2-1; v_gene: TRBV11-3; abundance: many; d_gene: TRBD2
CDR3aa: CASSVGYSENYGYTF; CDR3nt: TGTGCCAGCAGCGTAGGTTACAGCGAAAACTATGGCTACACCTTC; j_gene: TRBJ1-2; v_gene: TRBV9; abundance: many; d_gene: -
CDR3aa: CASSLVGRTEAFF; CDR3nt: TGCGCCAGCAGCTTGGTTGGGCGCACTGAAGCTTTCTTT; j_gene: TRBJ1-1; v_gene: TRBV5-1; abundance: many; d_gene: -
CDR3aa: CASSLAPGLGTEAFF; CDR3nt: TGCGCCAGCAGCTTGGCCCCGGGCCTTGGGACTGAAGCTTTCTTT; j_gene: TRBJ1-1; v_gene: TRBV5-1; abundance: many; d_gene: -